This T cell receptor beta chain was recorded in a study of shared clonotypes between healthy human individuals. The CDR3 covers 12 residues. V was cut by 3 bases and J by 2 bases, with 5 bases left in between. Germline V gene sequence: CDR1 KGHSH, CDR2 LQKENI. Sequencing was performed with immunoSEQ multiplex PCR; in TCRdb, only in-frame clones are kept and a portion is missing. The sample yields under 550,000 clones, about 96% seen once. The rearrangement links TRBV18 to TRBJ2-7, with D unresolved. This sequence was found in a young woman in good health. Sequences were obtained from naive CD4+ T cells sorted from blood. Subset defined: CD45RA+ positively selected. The CDR3 DNA sequence: TGTGCCAGCTCACCGCCGACCTACGAGCAGTACTTC. Amino acid sequence: CASSPPTYEQYF. The complete variable domain, with remaining parts taken from reference TRBV18 and TRBJ2-7, reads NAGVMQNPRHLVRRRGQEARLRCSPMKGHSHVYWYRQLPEEGLKFMVYLQKENIIDESGMPKERFSAEFPKEGPSILRIQQVVRGDSAAYFCASSPPTYEQYFGPGTRLTVT.